This TCR beta chain was captured in a study of T cell clonotyping in hematopoietic cell transplantation. Time point specified: recipient sample about 28 days before transplant, after cytoreduction. This clone was seen just once. Germline assignment: CDR1 SGDLS and CDR2 YYNGEE. With 3 bases clipped from V and 3 bases from J, the junction kept 12 bases outside the gene matches. This CDR3 has 17 amino acids. Profiling relied on immunoSEQ multiplex PCR, and the TCRdb table lists in-frame clones only, not all of them. The sample includes tens of thousands of clones, about 96% of them seen just once. The sample consisted of peripheral blood mononuclear cells, taken before stem cell transplant. V is TRBV9 and J is TRBJ2-5, with 9 bases aligning to TRBD2. The origin of this receptor is a woman in her 50s with acute myeloid leukemia. Some clones in this sample may be carry-over from other donors' samples. As DNA, the CDR3 is TGTGCCAGCAGCGGCCGCCCCCCTAGCGGGGTAGAAGAGACCCAGTACTTC. Translation gives CASSGRPPSGVEETQYF.